The clone carrying this TCR beta chain was found many times. Its cognate antigen is unknown. The read halts 3 residues ahead of the CDR3 end, with the missing end drawn from the germline J gene. Profiling relied on immunoSEQ multiplex PCR, and the TCRdb table lists in-frame clones only, not all of them. This sample has 45,000 to 60,000 clones, each found more than once. Germline CDR1 is GTSNPN and CDR2 is SVGIG (reference sequence). The CDR3 is 12 residues long. Trimming removed 8 bases from V and 4 bases from J; junction bases left unmatched: 8. Heparinized whole blood, roughly 5 to 8 ml, came from each donor. These data come from a study of T cell clonality in common variable immunodeficiency. Findings and caveats of the study: Common variable immunodeficiency TCR beta sequences reportedly had fewer deletions and N-nucleotide insertions.

V is TRBV30 and J is TRBJ2-7; 7 positions agree with TRBD1. Source material: peripheral blood mononuclear cells. The TCR sequence derives from a person between 18 and 75 years old in good health. CDR3 amino acids: CAGQQGLYEQYF. The part of the CDR3 DNA that was read is TGTGCCGGCCAACAGGGGTTATACGAG.